The clone carrying this TCR beta chain was seen more than once but under ten times. What it binds is unknown. The entry originates in a study of T cells in Graves' hyperthyroidism and ophthalmopathy. Overall study results and limits: For ophthalmopathy, model prediction preceded onset by a median around six months.

There were TCR beta CDR3 regions amplified from RNA transcripts. First-round RT-PCR targeting the TCR CDR3 was performed with the HTBI primer set. TCRdb fed the multiplex PCR reads into MiXCR, producing one record per CDR3 protein. The sample holds about 640,000 distinct CDR3 sequences, less than 25% seen once. The sample was blood. The clonotype was recovered from a man aged 30 to 39 with Graves' ophthalmopathy.

The CDR3 bases are TGTGCCAGCAGCCTAAAGGGACAGTCCTACGAGCAGTACTTC. The encoded protein is CASSLKGQSYEQYF. The chain carries TRBV7-9 and TRBJ2-7; TRBD1 aligns across 7 bases. The CDR3 has 14 amino acids. The V and J ends lost 5 bases and 1 base, in that order; junction bases with no gene match: 5. The germline CDR1 and CDR2 sequences are SEHNR and FQNEAQ (reference sequence). The full variable domain, with the rest looked up from reference TRBV7-9 and TRBJ2-7, is DTGVSQNPRHKITKRGQNVTFRCDPISEHNRLYWYRQTLGQGPEFLTYFQNEAQLEKSRLLSDRFSAERPKGSFSTLEIQRTEQGDSAMYLCASSLKGQSYEQYFGPGTRLTVT.